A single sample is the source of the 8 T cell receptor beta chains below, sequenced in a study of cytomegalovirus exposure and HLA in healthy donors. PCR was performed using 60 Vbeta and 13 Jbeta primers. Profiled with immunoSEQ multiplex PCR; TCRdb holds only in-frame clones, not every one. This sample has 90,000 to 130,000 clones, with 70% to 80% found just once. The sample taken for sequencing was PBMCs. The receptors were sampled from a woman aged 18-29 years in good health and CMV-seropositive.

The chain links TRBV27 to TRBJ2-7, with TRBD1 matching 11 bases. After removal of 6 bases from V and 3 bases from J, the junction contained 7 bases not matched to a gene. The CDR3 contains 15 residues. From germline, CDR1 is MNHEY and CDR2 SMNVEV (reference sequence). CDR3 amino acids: CASSLGTGGYYEQYF. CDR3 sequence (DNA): TGTGCCAGCAGCCTTGGGACAGGGGGTTACTACGAGCAGTACTTC.

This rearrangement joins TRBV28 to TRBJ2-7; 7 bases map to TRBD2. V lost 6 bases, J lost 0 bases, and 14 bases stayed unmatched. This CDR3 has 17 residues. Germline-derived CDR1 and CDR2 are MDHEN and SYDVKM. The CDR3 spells CASSLGGGSWDSYEQYF. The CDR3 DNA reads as TGTGCCAGCAGCCTCGGTGGCGGGAGCTGGGACTCCTACGAGCAGTACTTC. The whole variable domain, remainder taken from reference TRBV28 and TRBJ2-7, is DVKVTQSSRYLVKRTGEKVFLECVQDMDHENMFWYRQDPGLGLRLIYFSYDVKMKEKGDIPEGYSVSREKKERFSLILESASTNQTSMYLCASSLGGGSWDSYEQYFGPGTRLTVT.

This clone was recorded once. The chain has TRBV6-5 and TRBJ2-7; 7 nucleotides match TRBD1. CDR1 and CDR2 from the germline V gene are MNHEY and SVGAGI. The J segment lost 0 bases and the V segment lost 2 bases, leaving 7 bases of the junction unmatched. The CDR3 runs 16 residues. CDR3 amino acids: CASSYHPGQSSYEQYF. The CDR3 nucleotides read TGTGCCAGCAGTTACCACCCGGGACAGAGCTCCTACGAGCAGTACTTC.

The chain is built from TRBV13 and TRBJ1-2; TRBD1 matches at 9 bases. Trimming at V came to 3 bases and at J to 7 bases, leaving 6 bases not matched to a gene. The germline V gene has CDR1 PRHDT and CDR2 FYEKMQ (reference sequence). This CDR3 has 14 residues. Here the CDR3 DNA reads TGTGCCAGCAGCTTGGGGACAGGGTCTAGTGGCTACACCTTC. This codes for CASSLGTGSSGYTF.

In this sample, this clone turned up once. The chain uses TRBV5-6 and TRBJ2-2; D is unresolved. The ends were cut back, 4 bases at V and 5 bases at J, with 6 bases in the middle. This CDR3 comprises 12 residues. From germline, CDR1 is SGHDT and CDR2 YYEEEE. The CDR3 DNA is TGTGCCAGCAGCCCCCTGACCGGGGAGCTGTTTTTT. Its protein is CASSPLTGELFF. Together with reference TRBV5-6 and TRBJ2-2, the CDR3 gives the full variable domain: DAGVTQSPTHLIKTRGQQVTLRCSPKSGHDTVSWYQQALGQGPQFIFQYYEEEERQRGNFPDRFSGHQFPNYSSELNVNALLLGDSALYLCASSPLTGELFFGEGSRLTVL.

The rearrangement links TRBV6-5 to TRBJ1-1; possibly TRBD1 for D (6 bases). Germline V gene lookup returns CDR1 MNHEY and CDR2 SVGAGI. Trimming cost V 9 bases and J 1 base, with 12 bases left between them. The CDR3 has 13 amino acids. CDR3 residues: CASIGGANTEAFF. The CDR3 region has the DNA TGTGCCAGTATTGGGGGGGCGAACACTGAAGCTTTCTTT.

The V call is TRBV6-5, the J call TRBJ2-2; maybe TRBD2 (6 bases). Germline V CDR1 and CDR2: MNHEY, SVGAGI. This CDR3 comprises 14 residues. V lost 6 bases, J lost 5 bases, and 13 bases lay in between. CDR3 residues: CASSRESLTGELFF. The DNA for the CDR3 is TGTGCCAGCAGCCGGGAGTCCCTTACCGGGGAGCTGTTTTTT.

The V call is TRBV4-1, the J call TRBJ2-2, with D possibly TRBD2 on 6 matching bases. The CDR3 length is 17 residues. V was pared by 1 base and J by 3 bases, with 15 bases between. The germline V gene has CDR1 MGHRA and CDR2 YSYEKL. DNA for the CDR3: TGCGCCAGCAGCCAAGCACTCACGGGAGCGGACACCGGGGAGCTGTTTTTT. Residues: CASSQALTGADTGELFF.